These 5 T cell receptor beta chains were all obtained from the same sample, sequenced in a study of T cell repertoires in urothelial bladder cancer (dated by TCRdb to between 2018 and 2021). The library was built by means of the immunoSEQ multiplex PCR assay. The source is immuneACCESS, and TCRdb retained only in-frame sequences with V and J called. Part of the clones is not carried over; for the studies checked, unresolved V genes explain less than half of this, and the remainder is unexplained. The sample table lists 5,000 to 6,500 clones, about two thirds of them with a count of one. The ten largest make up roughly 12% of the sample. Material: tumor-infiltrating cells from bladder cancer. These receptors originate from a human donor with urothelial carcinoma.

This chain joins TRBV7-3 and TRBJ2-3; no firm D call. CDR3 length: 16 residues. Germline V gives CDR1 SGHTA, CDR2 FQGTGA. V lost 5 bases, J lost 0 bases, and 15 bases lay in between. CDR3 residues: CASSPEVSPSTDTQYF. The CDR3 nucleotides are TGTGCCAGCAGCCCCGAAGTGAGCCCTAGCACAGATACGCAGTATTTT.

DNA of the CDR3: TGTGCCAGCAGCAAAGAAGGGTTTAAATGTGAGGACAGGGGGGTTAACGATGGCTACACCTTC. The encoded protein is CASSKEGFKCEDRGVNDGYTF. This chain uses TRBV21-1 with TRBJ1-2; the table's D call of TRBD1 was not tested on the DNA. TRBV21-1 is deemed a pseudogene. The CDR3 has 21 residues.

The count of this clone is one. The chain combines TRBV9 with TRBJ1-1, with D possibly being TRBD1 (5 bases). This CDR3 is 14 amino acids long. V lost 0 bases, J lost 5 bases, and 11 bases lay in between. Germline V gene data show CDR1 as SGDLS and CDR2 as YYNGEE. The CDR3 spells CASSVDGGGTEAFF. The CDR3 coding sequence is TGTGCCAGCAGCGTAGATGGGGGGGGAACTGAAGCTTTCTTT.

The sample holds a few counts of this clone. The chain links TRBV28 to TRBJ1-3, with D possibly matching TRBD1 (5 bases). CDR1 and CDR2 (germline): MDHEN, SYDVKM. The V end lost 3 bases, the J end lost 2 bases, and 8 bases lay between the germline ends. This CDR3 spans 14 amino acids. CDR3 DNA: TGTGCCAGCAGTTTTGGGGGTACTGGAAACACCATATATTTT. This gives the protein CASSFGGTGNTIYF.

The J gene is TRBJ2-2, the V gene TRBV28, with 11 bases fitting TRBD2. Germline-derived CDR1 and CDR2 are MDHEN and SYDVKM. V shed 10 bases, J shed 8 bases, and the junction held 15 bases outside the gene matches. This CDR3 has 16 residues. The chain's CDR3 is CATSAGLAGLSGELFF. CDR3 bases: TGTGCCACCTCGGCCGGACTAGCGGGTCTGTCGGGGGAGCTGTTTTTT.